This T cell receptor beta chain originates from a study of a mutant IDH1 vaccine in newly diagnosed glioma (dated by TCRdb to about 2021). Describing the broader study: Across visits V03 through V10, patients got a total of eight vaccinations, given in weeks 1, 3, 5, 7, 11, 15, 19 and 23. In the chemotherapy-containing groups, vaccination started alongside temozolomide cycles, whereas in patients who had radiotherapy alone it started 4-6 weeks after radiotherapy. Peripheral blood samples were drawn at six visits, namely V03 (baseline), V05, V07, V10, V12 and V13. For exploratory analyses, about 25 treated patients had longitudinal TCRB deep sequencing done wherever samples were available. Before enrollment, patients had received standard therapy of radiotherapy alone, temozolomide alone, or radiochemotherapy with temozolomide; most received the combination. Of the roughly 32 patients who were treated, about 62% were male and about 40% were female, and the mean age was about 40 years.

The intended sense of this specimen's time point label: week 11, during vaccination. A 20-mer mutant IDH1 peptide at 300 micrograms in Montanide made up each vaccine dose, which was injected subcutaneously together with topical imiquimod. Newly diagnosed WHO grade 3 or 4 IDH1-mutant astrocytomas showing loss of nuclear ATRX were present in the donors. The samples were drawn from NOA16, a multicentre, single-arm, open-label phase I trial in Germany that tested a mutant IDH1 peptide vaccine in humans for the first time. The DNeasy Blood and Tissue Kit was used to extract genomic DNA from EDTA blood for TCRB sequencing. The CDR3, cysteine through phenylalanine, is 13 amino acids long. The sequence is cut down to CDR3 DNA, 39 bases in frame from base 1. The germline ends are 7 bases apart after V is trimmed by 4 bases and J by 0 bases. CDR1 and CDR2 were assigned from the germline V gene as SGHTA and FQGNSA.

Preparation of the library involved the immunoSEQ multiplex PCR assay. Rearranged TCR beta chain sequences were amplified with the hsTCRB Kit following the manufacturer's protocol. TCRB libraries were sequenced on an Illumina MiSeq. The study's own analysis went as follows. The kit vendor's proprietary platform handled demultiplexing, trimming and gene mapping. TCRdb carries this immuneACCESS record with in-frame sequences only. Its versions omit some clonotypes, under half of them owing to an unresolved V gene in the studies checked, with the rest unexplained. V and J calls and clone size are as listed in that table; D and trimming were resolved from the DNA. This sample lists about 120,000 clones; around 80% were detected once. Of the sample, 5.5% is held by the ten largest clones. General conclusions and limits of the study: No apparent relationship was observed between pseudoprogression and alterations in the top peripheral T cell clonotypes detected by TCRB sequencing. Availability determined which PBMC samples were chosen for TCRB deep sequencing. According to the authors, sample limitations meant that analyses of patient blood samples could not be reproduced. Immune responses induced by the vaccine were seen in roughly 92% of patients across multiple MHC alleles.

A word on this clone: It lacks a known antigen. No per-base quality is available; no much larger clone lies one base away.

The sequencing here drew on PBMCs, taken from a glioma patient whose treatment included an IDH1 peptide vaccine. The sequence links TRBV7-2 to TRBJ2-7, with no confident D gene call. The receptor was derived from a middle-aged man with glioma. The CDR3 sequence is CASSSSSSYEQYF. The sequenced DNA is TGTGCCAGCAGCTCCAGTAGCTCCTACGAGCAGTACTTC.